Listed here are 9 T cell receptor beta chains from one sample, sequenced in a study of blood T cell repertoires in COVID-19. Here immunoSEQ multiplex PCR was the method, and the copy in TCRdb shows in-frame clones only, minus some. This sample has under 150,000 clones, with approximately 80% found just once. The specimen sequenced was peripheral blood. The source of these receptors is a human donor in a cohort sampled during active COVID-19.

The chain uses TRBV5-4 and TRBJ2-3, with 7 bases matching TRBD2. Per germline, CDR1 SGHNT and CDR2 YYREEE (reference sequence). CDR3 length equals 15 residues. The V segment lost 4 bases and the J segment 2 bases; nucleotides outside the gene matches: 7. CDR3 protein: CASSGGAGSTDTQYF. DNA for the CDR3: TGTGCCAGCAGCGGAGGAGCGGGATCCACAGATACGCAGTATTTT.

CDR3: CASSEGAGGYGYTF. In DNA, the CDR3 is TGTGCCAGCAGTGAAGGGGCCGGGGGTTATGGCTACACCTTC. The chain combines TRBV6-1 with TRBJ1-2; tentative D call: TRBD1 (5 bases). CDR1 is MNHNS, CDR2 SASEGT, per germline. V was trimmed by 1 base and J by 5 bases, leaving 11 bases between them. The length of the CDR3 is 14 residues.

The V call is TRBV7-9, the J call TRBJ2-3; 8 nucleotides align to TRBD1. J gave up 4 bases and V 3 bases, and 9 bases lay outside the gene matches. Germline V gene sequence: CDR1 SEHNR, CDR2 FQNEAQ (reference sequence). The CDR3 runs to 16 residues. The CDR3 protein is CASSFMRTGRADTQYF. In DNA, the CDR3 is TGTGCCAGCAGCTTCATGAGGACAGGGCGGGCAGATACGCAGTATTTT.

This chain joins TRBV6-2 or TRBV6-3 and TRBJ2-3; TRBD1 matches at 7 bases. The CDR3 has 14 amino acids. V lost 4 bases and J lost 3; bases outside the gene matches: 4. The germline gives CDR1 MNHEY, CDR2 SVGEGT. The CDR3 coding sequence is TGTGCCAGCAGTTCAACAGGGGATACAGATACGCAGTATTTT. Its protein is CASSSTGDTDTQYF.

This sequence joins TRBV6-2 or TRBV6-3 and TRBJ2-5, with 10 bases lining up with TRBD2. Germline CDR1 and CDR2: MNHEY and SVGEGT. Trimming at V came to 6 bases and at J to 2 bases, leaving 6 bases not matched to a gene. This CDR3 spans 15 amino acids. As DNA, the CDR3 is TGTGCCAGCAGCCCACTAGCGGGACCACAAGAGACCCAGTACTTC. It is translated as CASSPLAGPQETQYF.

V is TRBV3-1 (or the pseudogene TRBV3-2) and J is TRBJ2-5, with TRBD1 as a possible D gene (6 bases). Trimming stripped 2 bases from V and 2 bases from J, with 9 bases between. The germline V gene has CDR1 LGHDT and CDR2 YNNKEL (reference sequence). This CDR3 has 14 residues. The chain's CDR3 is CASSQSGAQETQYF. CDR3 DNA: TGTGCCAGCAGCCAATCAGGGGCGCAAGAGACCCAGTACTTC.

The CDR3 region is CASSSPNWVRGETQYF. In DNA, the CDR3 is TGTGCCAGCAGCTCGCCTAATTGGGTACGGGGAGAGACCCAGTACTTC. The J gene is TRBJ2-5, the V gene TRBV7-2; D might be TRBD2 (5 bases). The CDR3 length is 16 residues. The germline V gene has CDR1 SGHTA and CDR2 FQGNSA. V was shortened by 4 bases and J by 4 bases, with 19 bases between the two germline ends.

The chain is built from TRBV27 and TRBJ2-2, with D possibly matching TRBD2 (5 bases). Germline-derived CDR1 and CDR2 are MNHEY and SMNVEV (reference sequence). Trimming removed 6 bases at V and 5 bases at J, with 7 bases between. The CDR3 loop spans 12 amino acids. This chain's CDR3 is CASREVTGELFF. The DNA for the CDR3 is TGTGCCAGCAGGGAGGTAACCGGGGAGCTGTTTTTT.

This clone occurred once. The gene calls are TRBV6-2 or TRBV6-3 and TRBJ2-2; D unresolved. The germline V gene has CDR1 MNHEY and CDR2 SVGEGT. CDR3 length: 14 residues. Trimming took off 2 bases at V and 3 bases at J, with 7 bases between the two ends. CDR3 in amino acids: CASSYPRDTGELFF. The CDR3 DNA reads TGTGCCAGCAGTTACCCACGCGACACCGGGGAGCTGTTTTTT.